The 24 T cell receptor beta chains presented below share a single source sample, sequenced in a study of T cell changes during pregnancy in multiple sclerosis. Repertoires were generated with immunoSEQ multiplex PCR, while TCRdb's copy carries only in-frame clones and drops some. The table records tens of thousands of clones, more than 85% of them present only once. Sequencing was performed on peripheral blood, taken before pregnancy. The receptors stem from a female donor with multiple sclerosis, enrolled in a pregnancy study.

The DNA for the CDR3 is TGTGCCAGCAGCTTAGCCCCCCTCCCCCAGCAGTTCTTC. This gives the protein CASSLAPLPQQFF. The V gene is TRBV7-2, the J gene TRBJ2-1; no clear D gene. Trimming removed 0 bases from V and 11 bases from J, with 11 bases in between. Germline assignment: CDR1 SGHTA and CDR2 FQGNSA. The CDR3 is 13 amino acids.

This chain joins TRBV27 and TRBJ2-7; 7 bases map to TRBD1. Germline V gene data show CDR1 as MNHEY and CDR2 as SMNVEV (reference sequence). V dropped 7 bases and J dropped 2; count of bases not matched to a gene: 8. The CDR3 has 14 residues. The DNA for the CDR3 is TGTGCCAGCATCCCTTGGACAGGAGCCTACGAGCAGTACTTC. The encoded protein is CASIPWTGAYEQYF.

The J gene is TRBJ1-5, the V gene TRBV6-5; TRBD1 matches 8 bases. Trimming took 6 bases from V and 2 from J; bases not matched to a gene: 6. Germline CDR1 is MNHEY and CDR2 is SVGAGI. The CDR3 sequence is 15 residues long. The CDR3 loop is CASRTRGPGNQPQHF. CDR3 sequence (DNA): TGTGCCAGCAGAACCAGGGGGCCGGGCAATCAGCCCCAGCATTTT.

This rearrangement joins TRBV7-2 to TRBJ1-2; 8 bases line up with TRBD1. Germline CDR1 SGHTA, CDR2 FQGNSA. Trimming removed 5 bases from V and 6 bases from J; junction bases left unmatched: 5. This CDR3 spans 13 amino acids. The CDR3 coding sequence is TGTGCCAGCAGCCGGACAGGGAAAAATGGCTACACCTTC. Protein product: CASSRTGKNGYTF. The entire variable domain, with the rest obtained from reference TRBV7-2 and TRBJ1-2, is as follows: GAGVSQSPSNKVTEKGKDVELRCDPISGHTALYWYRQSLGQGLEFLIYFQGNSAPDKSGLPSDRFSAERTGGSVSTLTIQRTQQEDSAVYLCASSRTGKNGYTFGSGTRLTVV.

The V call is TRBV9, the J call TRBJ1-3, with unresolved D. CDR1 is SGDLS, CDR2 YYNGEE, per germline. CDR3 length: 15 residues. Trimming left V 3 bases short and J 0 bases short, with 10 bases between. CDR3: CASSANPGSGNTIYF. CDR3 sequence (DNA): TGTGCCAGCAGCGCAAATCCGGGCTCTGGAAACACCATATATTTT.

V is TRBV5-1 and J is TRBJ1-2; D possibly corresponds to TRBD1 (5 bases). The germline gives CDR1 SGHRS, CDR2 YFSETQ. V was trimmed by 4 bases and J by 8 bases, leaving 21 bases between them. CDR3 size: 15 residues. CDR3 bases: TGCGCCAGCAGCCCGCGCGGGGACGCGAACAGAGGCTACACCTTC. Protein product: CASSPRGDANRGYTF.

The V and J genes are TRBV6-5 and TRBJ1-5, with 9 positions matching TRBD1. The CDR3 contains 14 residues. CDR1 is MNHEY and CDR2 is SVGAGI in the germline V gene. V lost 5 bases to trimming and J lost 7 bases; unmatched junction nucleotides: 6. The CDR3: CASSKTGGGQPQHF. CDR3 in DNA: TGTGCCAGCAGTAAGACAGGGGGAGGGCAGCCCCAGCATTTT.

The chain uses TRBV21-1 and TRBJ2-5; the table's TRBD1 call for D was not verified on the DNA. TRBV21-1 is reported as a pseudogene. This CDR3 is 15 amino acids long. The CDR3 sequence: CASTRRPGCVETQYF. CDR3 nucleotide sequence: TGTGCCAGCACCCGTCGGCCAGGGTGTGTCGAGACCCAGTACTTC.

V gene TRBV7-8 combines with J gene TRBJ1-2; possibly TRBD1 for D (5 bases). The CDR3 consists of 16 residues. Trimming cost V 0 bases and J 7 bases, with 18 bases left between them. Germline V gene data show CDR1 as SGHVS and CDR2 as FQNEAQ. CDR3 nucleotides: TGTGCCAGCAGCTTAGCGTGGGAAGGGCAGGGTGCTGGCTACACCTTC. Translated, it gives CASSLAWEGQGAGYTF.

V and J are TRBV4-3 and TRBJ1-2, with 7 nucleotides matching TRBD1. V lost 1 base, J lost 4 bases, and 6 bases stayed unmatched. The CDR3 extends over 15 amino acids. CDR1 is LGHNA, CDR2 YSLEER, per germline. The DNA of the CDR3 is TGCGCCAGCAGCCAAGGGAGACAGGGAAGCTATGGCTACACCTTC. It encodes CASSQGRQGSYGYTF.

The CDR3: CSVGPGAEAFF. The CDR3 bases are TGCAGCGTTGGTCCGGGGGCTGAAGCTTTCTTT. The rearrangement links TRBV29-1 to TRBJ1-1; perhaps TRBD1 as D (5 bases). V lost 4 bases and J 6 bases, leaving 9 bases between the germline ends. The CDR3 is 11 amino acids. Germline V gene data show CDR1 as SQVTM and CDR2 as ANQGSEA.

This chain's CDR3 is CASLDHYNEQFF. The CDR3 region has the DNA TGTGCCAGCCTAGACCATTACAATGAGCAGTTCTTC. This chain links TRBV2 with TRBJ2-1; D uncertain. V was pared by 8 bases and J by 4 bases, with 9 bases between. The CDR3 loop spans 12 amino acids. Per the germline V gene, CDR1 is SNHLY and CDR2 is FYNNEI. Looking up the rest from reference TRBV2 and TRBJ2-1 gives the full variable domain: EPEVTQTPSHQVTQMGQEVILRCVPISNHLYFYWYRQILGQKVEFLVSFYNNEISEKSEIFDDQFSVERPDGSNFTLKIRSTKLEDSAMYFCASLDHYNEQFFGPGTRLTVL.

The chain couples TRBV10-2 to TRBJ1-5; weak D call: TRBD1 (5 bases). The CDR3 runs to 14 residues. Trimming stripped 2 bases from V and 7 bases from J, with 12 bases between. Germline lookup yields CDR1 WSHSY and CDR2 SAAADI. CDR3 region: CASSEGAPWQPQHF. The CDR3 DNA reads as TGCGCCAGCAGTGAGGGGGCCCCCTGGCAGCCCCAGCATTTT.

A single count supports this clone. The chain combines TRBV4-3 with TRBJ2-7; D unclear. Germline loops: CDR1 LGHNA, CDR2 YSLEER. This CDR3 comprises 14 residues. V gave up 1 base and J gave up 0 bases, with 7 bases separating them. The DNA for the CDR3 is TGCGCCAGCAGCCAAGGGAGCACCTCCTACGAGCAGTACTTC. Amino acid sequence: CASSQGSTSYEQYF.

The V call is TRBV9, the J call TRBJ2-3; D gene unclear. CDR3 length equals 13 residues. CDR1 and CDR2 (germline): SGDLS, YYNGEE. Trimming cost V 0 bases and J 1 base, with 3 bases left between them. DNA of the CDR3: TGTGCCAGCAGCGTAGTCGGCACAGATACGCAGTATTTT. Its translation is CASSVVGTDTQYF.

The J gene is TRBJ2-7, the V gene TRBV12-2; the listed D gene, TRBD1, was not tested against the DNA. TRBV12-2 is flagged as a pseudogene. The CDR3 totals 16 residues. The DNA for the CDR3 is TGTGCAAGTCGCTTGCCCAGACACCGCACGGCCTACGAGCAGTACTTC. Its translation: CASRLPRHRTAYEQYF.

V gene TRBV4-3 combines with J gene TRBJ2-5, with 14 bases matching TRBD2. V lost 0 bases and J lost 5; bases outside the gene matches: 11. Germline CDR1 and CDR2: LGHNA and YSLEER. The CDR3 runs to 19 residues. Written as DNA, the CDR3 is TGCGCCAGCAGCCAAGATATGGGGGGACTAGCGGGGGCCCTGGAGACCCAGTACTTC. Protein: CASSQDMGGLAGALETQYF.

The chain recombines TRBV10-3 with TRBJ2-5; TRBD2 agrees at 7 bases. J lost 3 bases, V lost 0 bases, and 10 bases had no gene match. Germline CDR1 is ENHRY and CDR2 is SYGVKD. The CDR3 length is 17 residues. The CDR3 spells CAISESTFGGGEETQYF. In nucleotides, the CDR3 is TGTGCCATCAGTGAGTCGACCTTCGGCGGGGGAGAAGAGACCCAGTACTTC.

The chain recombines TRBV6-6 with TRBJ2-3, with D possibly being TRBD1 (6 bases). This CDR3 is built from 15 residues. Germline CDR1 and CDR2: MNHNY and SVGAGI (reference sequence). V was trimmed by 4 bases and J by 2 bases, leaving 13 bases between them. DNA for the CDR3: TGTGCCAGCAGTTTCCGAGGGGGAGACACAGATACGCAGTATTTT. It yields the protein CASSFRGGDTDTQYF.

The chain combines TRBV7-2 with TRBJ1-1, with 7 bases that match TRBD1. This CDR3 spans 13 amino acids. Germline CDR1 is SGHTA and CDR2 is FQGNSA. The CDR3 loop reads CGTGPHANTEAFF. The CDR3 coding sequence is TGTGGGACAGGTCCCCACGCCAACACTGAAGCTTTCTTT.

The gene calls are TRBV6-6 and TRBJ2-2; the match to TRBD1 covers 7 bases. The germline CDR1 and CDR2 sequences are MNHNY and SVGAGI (reference sequence). J lost 1 base, V lost 2 bases, and 1 base had no gene match. The CDR3 covers 15 residues. In nucleotides, the CDR3 is TGTGCCAGCAGTTACAGGGGGCGGAACACCGGGGAGCTGTTTTTT. Translating it yields CASSYRGRNTGELFF.

This sequence joins TRBV19 and TRBJ1-2; D possibly corresponds to TRBD1 (6 bases). V lost 5 bases, J lost 7 bases, and 20 bases lay in between. The CDR3 is made up of 15 amino acids. Germline-derived CDR1 and CDR2 are LNHDA and SQIVND (reference sequence). The CDR3, as DNA: TGTGCCAGTAGTGTCCCCCCTACAGGGACGGGTGGCTACACCTTC. Translation gives CASSVPPTGTGGYTF.

This clone was picked up one time. The chain couples TRBV6-5 to TRBJ2-3; no definite D call. Trimming pared 7 bases from V and 5 bases from J, leaving 4 bases between. The germline CDR1 and CDR2 sequences are MNHEY and SVGAGI. The CDR3 is 10 residues long. The CDR3 bases are TGTGCCAGCACTAAAGATACGCAGTATTTT. Protein product: CASTKDTQYF.

As to this clone: Other DNA sequences from this sample encode an identical CDR3 as well. The V gene is TRBV7-3, the J gene TRBJ1-1; D is perhaps TRBD1 (6 bases). The V end was cut by 2 bases, the J end by 0 bases, with 10 bases between. The CDR3 has 15 residues. Germline V gives CDR1 SGHTA, CDR2 FQGTGA. The CDR3 DNA is TGTGCCAGCAGCTTAGGTACAGGGATGAACACTGAAGCTTTCTTT. Translation: CASSLGTGMNTEAFF.